This T cell receptor beta chain originates from a study of blood T cell repertoires in COVID-19. Whole-study context: Samples representing acute and convalescent COVID-19 were sourced from the United States, Italy and Spain. T cells, B-cell-depleted T cells, or PBMCs supplied cDNA or gDNA.

Followed over time, Seattle patients had been enrolled while infection was active. TCRdb's table, derived via immunoSEQ multiplex PCR, lists solely in-frame clones and lacks some. The sample lists about 200,000 clones, around four fifths occurring once. The germline CDR1 and CDR2 sequences are SQVTM and ANQGSEA. The J segment lost 2 bases and the V segment lost 4 bases, leaving 1 base of the junction unmatched. The CDR3 is 14 residues long. This chain uses TRBV29-1 with TRBJ2-6; 8 positions agree with TRBD1. Sequences were obtained from peripheral blood. The clonotype was recovered from a man aged 55 to 70 with COVID-19, enrolled during active disease. The CDR3 loop reads CSVAQGAGANVLTF. The DNA of the CDR3 is TGCAGCGTTGCACAGGGGGCTGGGGCCAACGTCCTGACTTTC.